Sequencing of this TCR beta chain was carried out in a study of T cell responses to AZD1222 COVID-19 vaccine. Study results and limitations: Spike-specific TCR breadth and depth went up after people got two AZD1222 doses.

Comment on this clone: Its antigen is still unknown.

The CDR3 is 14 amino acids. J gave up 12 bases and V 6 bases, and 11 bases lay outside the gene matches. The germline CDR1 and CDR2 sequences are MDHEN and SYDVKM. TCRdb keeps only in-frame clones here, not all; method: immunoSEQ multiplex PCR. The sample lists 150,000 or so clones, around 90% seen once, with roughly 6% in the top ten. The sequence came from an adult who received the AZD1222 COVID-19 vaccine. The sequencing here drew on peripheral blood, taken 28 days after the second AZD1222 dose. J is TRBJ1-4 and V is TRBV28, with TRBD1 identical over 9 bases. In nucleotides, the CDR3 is TGTGCCAGCAGCACTACCGGGACAGGGTTAGAACTGTTTTTT. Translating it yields CASSTTGTGLELFF.